The 14 T cell receptor beta chains below come from one sample, sequenced in a study of identical twins. TCRdb redid the calling of the 5' RACE reads with MiXCR, one entry per CDR3 protein. The data contain approximately 150,000 distinct CDR3 sequences, under 4.5% of them seen just once; the ten biggest clones take up approximately 7.7%. Sample: memory T cells sorted from blood. The receptors come from a man aged 18-30 years in good health.

This clonotype was seen at least ten times. The genes are TRBV9 and TRBJ1-6; D gene ambiguous. The CDR3 is made up of 13 amino acids. In germline, CDR1 is SGDLS, CDR2 YYNGEE. With 4 bases removed from V and 10 bases from J, the gap between germline ends came to 12 bases. CDR3 sequence: CASSPRDESPLHF. The CDR3 bases are TGTGCCAGCAGCCCTCGGGATGAGTCACCCCTCCACTTT.

This clonotype was observed many times. The chain employs TRBV5-1 and TRBJ2-5, with 10 bases fitting TRBD2. The CDR3 covers 15 residues. CDR1 SGHRS and CDR2 YFSETQ come from the germline V gene. V lost 7 bases and J lost 5; bases outside the gene matches: 11. In DNA form, the CDR3 reads TGCGCCAGCGGGGCTAGCGGGAGTCGTTCGGAGACCCAGTACTTC. Its translation is CASGASGSRSETQYF.

This clonotype was picked up many times. CDR3 sequence reads: CATLSTSGKETQYF. CDR3 DNA sequence: TGTGCCACTCTCTCGACTAGCGGGAAAGAGACCCAGTACTTC. This chain links TRBV10-3 with TRBJ2-5; the match to TRBD2 covers 11 bases. The CDR3 runs to 14 residues. With 10 bases clipped from V and 3 bases from J, the junction kept 7 bases outside the gene matches. CDR1 and CDR2 from the germline V gene are ENHRY and SYGVKD.

The table lists this clonotype with many counts. The chain employs TRBV6-6 and TRBJ2-7; D is perhaps TRBD2 (6 bases). Trimming left V 4 bases short and J 2 bases short, with 9 bases between. Germline lookup yields CDR1 MNHNY and CDR2 SVGAGI (reference sequence). This CDR3 has 13 amino acids. The CDR3 DNA reads as TGTGCCAGCAGTTCAGGGAGGACCTACGAGCAGTACTTC. Residues: CASSSGRTYEQYF.

This clonotype has a count of ten or more. V gene TRBV12-3 or TRBV12-4 combines with J gene TRBJ2-5; 7 nucleotides agree with TRBD1. The V gene end was trimmed by 2 bases and the J gene end by 4 bases; junction bases not matched to a gene: 10. This CDR3 spans 16 amino acids. DNA for the CDR3: TGTGCCAGCAGTTTAAAGGGGGCGTTTGTAAGAGAGACCCAGTACTTC. It yields the protein CASSLKGAFVRETQYF.

V gene TRBV6-6 combines with J gene TRBJ1-4, with D unresolved. The length of the CDR3 is 12 residues. Germline V gene sequence: CDR1 MNHNY, CDR2 SVGAGI (reference sequence). With 10 bases removed from V and 7 bases from J, the gap between germline ends came to 13 bases. The CDR3, as DNA: TGTGCCACACGGCCGACCGGTGAAAAACTGTTTTTT. Its translation is CATRPTGEKLFF.

This clonotype was counted ten times or more. This chain connects TRBV2 to TRBJ1-5, with D perhaps matching TRBD1 (5 bases). Trimming took 8 bases from V and 4 from J, leaving 15 bases between them. Germline values: CDR1 SNHLY, CDR2 FYNNEI. The CDR3 is 14 residues long. The CDR3 here is CASVYDSSNQPQHF. CDR3 nucleotide sequence: TGTGCCAGCGTCTACGACAGCTCGAATCAGCCCCAGCATTTT.

This clonotype was detected ten times or more. The chain employs TRBV7-9 and TRBJ2-7; no reliable D call. This CDR3 has 14 residues. CDR1 and CDR2 from the germline V gene are SEHNR and FQNEAQ (reference sequence). V shed 1 base and J shed 7 bases, with 14 bases lying between them. Written as DNA, the CDR3 is TGTGCCAGCAGCTTAGGGCTACCCCTGGGGGAGCAGTACTTC. This gives the protein CASSLGLPLGEQYF.

In this sample, this clonotype turned up many times. For the CDR3, the DNA is TGTGCCAGCAGCTTTTTGGAAGCACGGGGTGCCGGGGAGCTGTTTTTT. As protein: CASSFLEARGAGELFF. The V and J genes are TRBV5-6 and TRBJ2-2; tentative D call: TRBD2 (5 bases). The CDR3 has 16 amino acids. Germline CDR1 is SGHDT and CDR2 is YYEEEE. Trimming shortened V by 2 bases and J by 6 bases, and 17 bases separated the two germline ends.

V gene TRBV7-2 combines with J gene TRBJ1-1; no definite D call. Looked up from germline, CDR1 is SGHTA and CDR2 is FQGNSA. The CDR3 totals 14 residues. The germline V and J ends were trimmed by 3 bases and 1 base, with 9 bases remaining between them. The CDR3: CASSLATPNTEAFF. CDR3 bases: TGTGCCAGCAGCTTGGCTACCCCGAACACTGAAGCTTTCTTT.

The chain uses TRBV5-4 and TRBJ2-2; D unresolved. CDR3 length equals 14 residues. Trimming took 0 bases from V and 3 from J, leaving 6 bases between them. Germline-derived CDR1 and CDR2 are SGHNT and YYREEE (reference sequence). The CDR3 coding sequence is TGTGCCAGCAGCTTGGGGGTTCACACCGGGGAGCTGTTTTTT. Protein sequence: CASSLGVHTGELFF. Full variable domain (missing parts from reference TRBV5-4 and TRBJ2-2): ETGVTQSPTHLIKTRGQQVTLRCSSQSGHNTVSWYQQALGQGPQFIFQYYREEENGRGNFPPRFSGLQFPNYSSELNVNALELDDSALYLCASSLGVHTGELFFGEGSRLTVL.

This clonotype has ten or more counts. The chain joins TRBV4-2 to TRBJ2-1, with a tentative D call TRBD2 (6 bases). This CDR3 has 17 residues. Looked up from germline, CDR1 is LGHNA and CDR2 is YNFKEQ. Between the trimmed V and J ends, which lost 1 base and 0 bases, there was a span of 13 bases. CDR3: CASSQVGGTISYNEQFF. The CDR3 nucleotides read TGTGCCAGCAGCCAAGTAGGAGGGACCATCTCCTACAATGAGCAGTTCTTC.

This clonotype was found many times. The V call is TRBV20-1, the J call TRBJ1-2, with a weak D call TRBD1 (6 bases). Per germline, CDR1 DFQATT and CDR2 SNEGSKA (reference sequence). The CDR3 has 13 residues. Between the trimmed V and J ends, which lost 5 bases and 6 bases, there was a span of 16 bases. Here the CDR3 reads CSASPGTRHGYTF. The CDR3 nucleotides are TGCAGTGCTTCCCCGGGGACACGCCATGGCTACACCTTC.

Only a few counts were recorded for this clonotype. For the CDR3, the DNA is TGTGCCAGCAGAAAAACAGGGGGCGCGGGTTCTTTCTTT. This sequence encodes CASRKTGGAGSFF. The chain combines TRBV14 with TRBJ1-1, with TRBD1 matching 9 bases. This CDR3 region has 13 residues. In germline, CDR1 is SGHDN, CDR2 FVKESK. V lost 6 bases and J lost 12; bases outside the gene matches: 11.